This T cell receptor (beta chain) emerged from a study of siplizumab effects on memory and regulatory T cells (dated by TCRdb to the late 2010s). In terms of the full investigation: The effect of the anti-CD2 antibody siplizumab on alloreactive T-cell subsets was examined in allogeneic mixed lymphocyte reactions constructed from human PBMCs.

Findings and caveats that apply to the study as a whole: Unstimulated naive T cells appeared more diverse than memory T cells, and naive cells seemed to contribute substantially to the alloresponse. Whether proliferating Tregs from siplizumab cultures were suppressive was not functionally confirmed. A naive or memory phenotype could not be assigned to roughly 80-96% of proliferating CD4+ or CD8+ clones. The cumulative frequency of alloreactive sequences traceable to unstimulated CD4+ memory T cells was significantly reduced by siplizumab. Among mappable alloreactive CD4+ clones, the Treg-derived fraction averaged approximately 69% with siplizumab versus 25% to 30% in control reactions. Because sequences at frequencies below about 10^-5 were poorly captured, only a minor fraction of alloreactive clones could be mapped back to unstimulated subsets.

Library construction relied on the immunoSEQ multiplex PCR assay. Each sample had 90,000 to 100,000 TCR templates assayed by the deep sequencing platform. Genomic DNA extracted from sorted T cells was used for TCRbeta CDR3 sequencing. Per the authors' processing: The R programming language was used for the clonal analysis of the TCRbeta CDR3 data. Alloreactive CD4+ and CD8+ clones were identified by comparing unstimulated samples to CFSE-low samples taken after the reaction. Regulatory or non-regulatory origin of alloreactive CD4+ clones was assigned by matching sequences to the sorted unstimulated Treg and non-Treg repertoires. Entries here come from immuneACCESS through TCRdb and include only in-frame sequences with V and J called. Some clones fail to appear in such tables; in the studies checked, an unresolved V gene covers under half of the shortfall, and the cause of the remainder is unknown. V, J and clone size were drawn from that table, and D and trimming were deduced from the DNA. This sample comprises fewer than 120,000 clones, roughly 92% of them detected only once. The top ten clones comprise 1% to 1.5% of the sample.

Spanning cysteine to phenylalanine, the CDR3 consists of 16 amino acids. Just the 48-base CDR3 DNA is kept, in frame starting at base 1. V and J are truncated by 4 bases and 3 bases respectively, leaving an intervening sequence of 16 bases. The germline V gene encodes CDR1 SGHTA and CDR2 FQGNSA. Sorted unstimulated T cells and proliferating T cells recovered from mixed lymphocyte reactions were subjected to TCRbeta CDR3 sequencing. Fresh whole blood from roughly 10 HLA-typed healthy donors was used to isolate PBMCs. About this clone itself: Its antigen has not been determined. No per-base quality is available; no much larger clone lies one base away.

This clonotype was obtained from a human donor in good health. The chain is encoded by TRBV7-2 joined to TRBJ2-4; a tentative D match to TRBD2 spans 6 bases. Sequenced input: CD4+ T cells sorted from blood. The CDR3 protein: CASSSSSPGGKNIQYF. The nucleotide sequence is given as TGTGCCAGCAGCTCGAGTTCCCCCGGGGGCAAAAACATTCAGTACTTC.